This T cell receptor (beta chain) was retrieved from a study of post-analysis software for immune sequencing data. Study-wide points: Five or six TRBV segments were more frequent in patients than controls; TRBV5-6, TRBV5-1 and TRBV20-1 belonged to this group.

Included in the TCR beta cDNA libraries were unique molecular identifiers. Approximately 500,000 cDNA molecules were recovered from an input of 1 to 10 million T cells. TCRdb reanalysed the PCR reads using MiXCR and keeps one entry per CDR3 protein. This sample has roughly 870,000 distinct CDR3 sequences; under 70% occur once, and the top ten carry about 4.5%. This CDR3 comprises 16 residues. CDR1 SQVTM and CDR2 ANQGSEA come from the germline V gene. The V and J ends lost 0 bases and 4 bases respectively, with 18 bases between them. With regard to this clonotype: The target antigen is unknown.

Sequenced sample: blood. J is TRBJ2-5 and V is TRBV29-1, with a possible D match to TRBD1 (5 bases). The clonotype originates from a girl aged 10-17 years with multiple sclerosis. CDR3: CSVEDVRSARGETQYF. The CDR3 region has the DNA TGCAGCGTTGAAGATGTTCGAAGTGCTAGGGGAGAGACCCAGTACTTC. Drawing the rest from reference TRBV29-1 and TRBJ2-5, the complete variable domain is SAVISQKPSRDICQRGTSLTIQCQVDSQVTMMFWYRQQPGQSLTLIATANQGSEATYESGFVIDKFPISRPNLTFSTLTVSNMSPEDSSIYLCSVEDVRSARGETQYFGPGTRLLVL.